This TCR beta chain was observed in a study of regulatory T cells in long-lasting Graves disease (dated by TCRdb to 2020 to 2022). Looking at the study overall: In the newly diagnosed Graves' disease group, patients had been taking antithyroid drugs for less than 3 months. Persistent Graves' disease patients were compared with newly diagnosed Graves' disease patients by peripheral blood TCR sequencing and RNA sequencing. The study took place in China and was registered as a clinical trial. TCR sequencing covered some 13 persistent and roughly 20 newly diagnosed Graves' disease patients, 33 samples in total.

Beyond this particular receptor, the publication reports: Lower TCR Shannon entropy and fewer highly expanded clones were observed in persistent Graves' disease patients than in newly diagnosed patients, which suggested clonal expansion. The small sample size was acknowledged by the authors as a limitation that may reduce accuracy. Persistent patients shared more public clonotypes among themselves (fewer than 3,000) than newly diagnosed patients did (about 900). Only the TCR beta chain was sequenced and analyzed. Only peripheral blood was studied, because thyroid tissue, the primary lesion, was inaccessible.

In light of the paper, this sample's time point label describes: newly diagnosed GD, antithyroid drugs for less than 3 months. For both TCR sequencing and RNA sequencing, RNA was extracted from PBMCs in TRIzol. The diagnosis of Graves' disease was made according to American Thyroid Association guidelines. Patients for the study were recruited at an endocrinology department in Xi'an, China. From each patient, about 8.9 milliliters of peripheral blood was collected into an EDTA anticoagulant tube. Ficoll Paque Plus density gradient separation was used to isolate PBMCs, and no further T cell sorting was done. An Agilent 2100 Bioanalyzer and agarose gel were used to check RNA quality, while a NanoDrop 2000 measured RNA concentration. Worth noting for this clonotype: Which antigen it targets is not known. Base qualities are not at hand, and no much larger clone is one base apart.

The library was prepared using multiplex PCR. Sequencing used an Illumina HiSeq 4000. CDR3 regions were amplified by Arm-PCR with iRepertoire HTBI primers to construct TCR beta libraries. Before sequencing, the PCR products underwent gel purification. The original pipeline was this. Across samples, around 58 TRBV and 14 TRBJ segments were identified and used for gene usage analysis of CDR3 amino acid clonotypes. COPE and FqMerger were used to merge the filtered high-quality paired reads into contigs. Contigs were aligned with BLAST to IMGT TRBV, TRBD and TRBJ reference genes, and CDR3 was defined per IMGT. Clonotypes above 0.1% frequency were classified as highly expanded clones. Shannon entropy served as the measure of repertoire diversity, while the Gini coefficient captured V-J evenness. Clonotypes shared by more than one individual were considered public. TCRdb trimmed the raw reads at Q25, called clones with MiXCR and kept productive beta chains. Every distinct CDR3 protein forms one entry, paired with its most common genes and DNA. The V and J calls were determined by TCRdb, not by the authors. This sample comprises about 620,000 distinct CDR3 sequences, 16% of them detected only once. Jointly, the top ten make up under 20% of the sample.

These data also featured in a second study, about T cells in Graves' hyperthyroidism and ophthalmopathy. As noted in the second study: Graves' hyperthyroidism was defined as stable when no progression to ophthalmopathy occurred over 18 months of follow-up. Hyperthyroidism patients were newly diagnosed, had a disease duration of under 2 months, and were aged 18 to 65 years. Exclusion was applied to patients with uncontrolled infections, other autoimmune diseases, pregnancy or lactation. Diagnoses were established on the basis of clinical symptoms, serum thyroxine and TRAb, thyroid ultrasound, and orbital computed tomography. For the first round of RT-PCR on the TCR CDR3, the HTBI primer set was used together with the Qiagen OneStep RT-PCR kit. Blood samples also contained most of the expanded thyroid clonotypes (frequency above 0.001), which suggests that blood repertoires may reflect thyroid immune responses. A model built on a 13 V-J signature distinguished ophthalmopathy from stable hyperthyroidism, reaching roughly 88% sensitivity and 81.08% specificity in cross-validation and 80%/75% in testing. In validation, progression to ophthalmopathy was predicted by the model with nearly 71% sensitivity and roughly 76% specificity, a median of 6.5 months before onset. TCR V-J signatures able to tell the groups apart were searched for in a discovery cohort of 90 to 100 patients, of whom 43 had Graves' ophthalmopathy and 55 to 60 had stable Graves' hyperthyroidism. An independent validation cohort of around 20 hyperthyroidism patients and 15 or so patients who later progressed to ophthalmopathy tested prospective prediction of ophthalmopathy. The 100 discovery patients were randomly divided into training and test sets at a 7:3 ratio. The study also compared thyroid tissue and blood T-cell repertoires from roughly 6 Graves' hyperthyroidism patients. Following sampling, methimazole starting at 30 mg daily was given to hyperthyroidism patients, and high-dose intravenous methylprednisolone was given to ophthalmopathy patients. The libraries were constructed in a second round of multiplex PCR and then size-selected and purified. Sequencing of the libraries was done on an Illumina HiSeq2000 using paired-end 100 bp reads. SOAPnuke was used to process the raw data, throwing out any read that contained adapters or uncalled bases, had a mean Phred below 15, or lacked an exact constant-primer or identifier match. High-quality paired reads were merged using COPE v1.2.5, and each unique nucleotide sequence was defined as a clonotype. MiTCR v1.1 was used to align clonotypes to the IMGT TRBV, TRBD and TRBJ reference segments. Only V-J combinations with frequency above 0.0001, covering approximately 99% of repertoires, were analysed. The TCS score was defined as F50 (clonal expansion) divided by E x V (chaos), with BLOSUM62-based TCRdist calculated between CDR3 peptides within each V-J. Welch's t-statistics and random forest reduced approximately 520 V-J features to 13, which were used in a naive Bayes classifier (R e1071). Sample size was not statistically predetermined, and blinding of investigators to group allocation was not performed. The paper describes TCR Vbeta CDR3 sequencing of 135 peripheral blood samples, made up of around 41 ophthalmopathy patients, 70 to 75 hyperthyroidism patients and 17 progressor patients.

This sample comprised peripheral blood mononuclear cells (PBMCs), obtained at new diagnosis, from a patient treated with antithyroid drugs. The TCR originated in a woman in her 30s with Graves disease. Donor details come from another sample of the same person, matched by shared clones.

The CDR3 is CASSYPGLAGYEQFF. The sequenced DNA is TGTGCCAGCTCTTACCCGGGACTAGCGGGGTATGAGCAGTTCTTC. The chain links TRBV3-1 with TRBJ2-1; TRBD2 agrees with 13 junctional bases. Compared with germline, V lacks 8 bases and J lacks 8 bases; bases without a gene match: 9. The germline V gene encodes CDR1 LGHDT and CDR2 YNNKEL (reference sequence). Reading from cysteine to phenylalanine, the CDR3 counts 15 amino acids. CDR3 DNA only is kept here, 45 bases in frame from base 1.